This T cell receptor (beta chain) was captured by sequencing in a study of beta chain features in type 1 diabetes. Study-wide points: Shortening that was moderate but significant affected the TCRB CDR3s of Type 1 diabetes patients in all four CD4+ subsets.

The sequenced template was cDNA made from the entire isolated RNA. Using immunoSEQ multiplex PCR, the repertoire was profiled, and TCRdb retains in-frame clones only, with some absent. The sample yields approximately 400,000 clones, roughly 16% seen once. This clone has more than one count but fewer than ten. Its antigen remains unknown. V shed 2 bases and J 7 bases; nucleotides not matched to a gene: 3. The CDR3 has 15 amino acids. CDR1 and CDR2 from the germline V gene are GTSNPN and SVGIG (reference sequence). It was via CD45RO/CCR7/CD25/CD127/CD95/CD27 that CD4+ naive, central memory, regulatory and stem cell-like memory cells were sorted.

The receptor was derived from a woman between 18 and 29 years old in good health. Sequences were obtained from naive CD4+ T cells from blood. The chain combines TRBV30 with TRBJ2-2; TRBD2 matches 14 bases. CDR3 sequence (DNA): TGTGCCTGGAGTCCCGGACTAGCGGGAGGCGGGGAGCTGTTTTTT. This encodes CAWSPGLAGGGELFF. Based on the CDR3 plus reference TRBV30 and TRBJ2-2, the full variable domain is SQTIHQWPATLVQPVGSPLSLECTVEGTSNPNLYWYRQAAGRGLQLLFYSVGIGQISSEVPQNLSASRPQDRQFILSSKKLLLSDSGFYLCAWSPGLAGGGELFFGEGSRLTVL.